This T cell receptor beta chain is from a study of Graves' ophthalmopathy and Graves' hyperthyroidism. The authors amplified TCR beta CDR3 regions, and they did so from RNA transcripts for repertoire sequencing. Following a first-round RT-PCR that used HTBI primers, a second-round multiplex PCR was carried out. Each CDR3 protein is one row after TCRdb ran MiXCR on the multiplex PCR reads. The sample shows around 600,000 distinct CDR3 sequences, about 38% of them seen only once. PBMCs were isolated by Ficoll-Paque density gradient centrifugation, using approximately 10 ml of fresh peripheral blood as the starting material. This CDR3 spans 11 amino acids. Trimming at V came to 8 bases and at J to 8 bases, leaving 2 bases not matched to a gene. In germline, CDR1 is SGHTA, CDR2 FQGNSA.

The chain is built from TRBV7-2 and TRBJ2-2, with 7 bases identical to TRBD2. The sequencing input was peripheral blood. The TCR comes from an adult man with Graves' ophthalmopathy. The CDR3 DNA reads as TGTGCCAGCGTGCGGGAGGGGGAGCTGTTTTTT. It is translated as CASVREGELFF.